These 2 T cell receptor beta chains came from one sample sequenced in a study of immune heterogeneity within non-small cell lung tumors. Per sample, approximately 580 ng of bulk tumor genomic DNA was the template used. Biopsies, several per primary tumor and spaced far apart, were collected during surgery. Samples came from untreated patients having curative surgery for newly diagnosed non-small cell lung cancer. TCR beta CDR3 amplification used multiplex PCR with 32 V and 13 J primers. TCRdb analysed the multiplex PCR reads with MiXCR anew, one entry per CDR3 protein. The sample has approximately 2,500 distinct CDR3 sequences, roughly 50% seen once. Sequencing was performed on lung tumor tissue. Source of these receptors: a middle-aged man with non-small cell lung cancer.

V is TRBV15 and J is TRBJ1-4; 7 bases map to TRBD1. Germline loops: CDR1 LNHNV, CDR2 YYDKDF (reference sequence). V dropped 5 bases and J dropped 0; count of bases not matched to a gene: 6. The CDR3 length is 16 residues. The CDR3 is CATSRRQGATNEKLFF. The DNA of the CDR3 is TGTGCCACCAGCCGCCGACAGGGCGCAACTAATGAAAAACTGTTTTTT.

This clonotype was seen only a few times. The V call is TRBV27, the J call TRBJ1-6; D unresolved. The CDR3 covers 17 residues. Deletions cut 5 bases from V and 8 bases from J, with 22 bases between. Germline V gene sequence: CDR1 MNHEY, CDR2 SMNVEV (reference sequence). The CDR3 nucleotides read TGTGCCAGCAGTGAAGACCCGACGCCTGGGTGGGATTCACCCCTCCACTTT. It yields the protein CASSEDPTPGWDSPLHF.